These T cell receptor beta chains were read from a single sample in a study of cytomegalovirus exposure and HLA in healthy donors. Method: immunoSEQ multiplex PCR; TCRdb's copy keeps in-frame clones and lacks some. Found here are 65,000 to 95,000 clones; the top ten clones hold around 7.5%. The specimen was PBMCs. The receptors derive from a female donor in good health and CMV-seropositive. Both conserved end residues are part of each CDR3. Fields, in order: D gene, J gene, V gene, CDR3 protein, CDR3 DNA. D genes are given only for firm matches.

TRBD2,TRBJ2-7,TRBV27,CASRSGTSGRYEQYF,TGTGCCAGCAGGTCCGGGACTAGCGGGAGGTACGAGCAGTACTTC
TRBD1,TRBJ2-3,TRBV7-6,CASSLTGGTDTQYF,TGTGCCAGCAGCTTGACAGGGGGCACAGATACGCAGTATTTT
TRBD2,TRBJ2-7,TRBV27,CASSPASGYEQYF,TGTGCCAGCAGTCCGGCTAGCGGCTACGAGCAGTACTTC
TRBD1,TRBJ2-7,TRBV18,CASSRRTGLLYEQYF,TGTGCCAGCTCACGTAGGACAGGGTTGCTCTACGAGCAGTACTTC
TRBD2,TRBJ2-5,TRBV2,CASSVQGLGKTQYF,TGTGCCAGCAGTGTCCAGGGACTAGGAAAGACCCAGTACTTC
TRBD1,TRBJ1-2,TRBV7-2,CASSLTTGTGNSGYTF,TGTGCCAGCAGCTTAACCACTGGGACAGGGAATTCCGGCTACACCTTC
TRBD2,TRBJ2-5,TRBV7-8,CASSLGLASGLQETQYF,TGTGCCAGCAGCTTAGGGCTAGCTAGCGGCCTCCAAGAGACCCAGTACTTC
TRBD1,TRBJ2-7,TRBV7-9,CASSSLSGDRVNEQYF,TGTGCCAGCAGCTCACTCTCAGGGGACAGGGTTAACGAGCAGTACTTC
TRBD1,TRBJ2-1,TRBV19,CASTTGATFYNEQFF,TGTGCCAGTACTACAGGGGCGACTTTCTACAATGAGCAGTTCTTC
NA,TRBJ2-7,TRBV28,CASRPQGSAHEQYF,TGTGCCAGCAGGCCACAGGGATCGGCCCACGAGCAGTACTTC
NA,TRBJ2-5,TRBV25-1,CASSGWDSRGTQYF,TGTGCCAGCAGTGGTTGGGACTCAAGGGGGACCCAGTACTTC
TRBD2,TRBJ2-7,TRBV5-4,CASSLVTSGGYEQYF,TGTGCCAGCAGCTTGGTGACTAGCGGGGGTTACGAGCAGTACTTC
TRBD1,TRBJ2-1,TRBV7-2,CASSLAVGQGVNEQFF,TGTGCCAGCAGCTTAGCTGTGGGACAGGGGGTAAATGAGCAGTTCTTC
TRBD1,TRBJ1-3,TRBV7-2,CASSSYTGGSGNTIYF,TGTGCCAGCAGCTCTTATACAGGGGGCTCTGGAAACACCATATATTTT
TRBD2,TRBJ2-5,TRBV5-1,CASSEREAPQETQYF,TGCGCCAGCAGCGAGCGGGAGGCCCCCCAAGAGACCCAGTACTTC
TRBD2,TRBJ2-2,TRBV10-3,CAISDVTSGRAGELFF,TGTGCCATCAGTGACGTGACTAGCGGGAGGGCCGGGGAGCTGTTTTTT
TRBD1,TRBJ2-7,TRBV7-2,CASSLAEAGGAYEQYF,TGTGCCAGCAGCTTAGCGGAAGCAGGGGGTGCCTACGAGCAGTACTTC
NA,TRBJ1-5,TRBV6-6,CASSYNQGGNQPQHF,TGTGCCAGCAGTTACAATCAGGGAGGTAATCAGCCCCAGCATTTT
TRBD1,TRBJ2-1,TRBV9,CASSATGIEQFF,TGTGCCAGCAGCGCGACAGGGATTGAGCAGTTCTTC
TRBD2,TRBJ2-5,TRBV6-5,CASSGTSLETQYF,TGTGCCAGCAGTGGGACTAGCTTGGAGACCCAGTACTTC
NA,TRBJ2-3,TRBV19,CASSMSKAADTQYF,TGTGCCAGTAGTATGAGTAAGGCGGCAGATACGCAGTATTTT
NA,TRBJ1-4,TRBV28,CASSSPSTNEKLFF,TGTGCCAGCAGTTCCCCGTCAACTAATGAAAAACTGTTTTTT
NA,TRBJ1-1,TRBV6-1,CASIFPGGTEAFF,TGTGCCAGCATATTTCCGGGGGGCACTGAAGCTTTCTTT
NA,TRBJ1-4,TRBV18,CASSPLRGSSNEKLFF,TGTGCCAGCTCACCACTTAGGGGCTCGTCTAATGAAAAACTGTTTTTT
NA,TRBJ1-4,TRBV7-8,CASSLSGGTNEKLFF,TGTGCCAGCAGCTTATCCGGGGGAACTAATGAAAAACTGTTTTTT
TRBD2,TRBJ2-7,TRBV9,CASSVDGSGVPYEQYF,TGTGCCAGCAGCGTAGACGGGAGCGGGGTCCCCTACGAGCAGTACTTC
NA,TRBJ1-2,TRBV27,CASRPSRGQPYGYTF,TGTGCCAGCAGACCGTCCCGAGGACAGCCCTATGGCTACACCTTC
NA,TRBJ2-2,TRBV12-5,CASGLVRGASGELFF,TGTGCTAGTGGTTTGGTACGGGGGGCCTCCGGGGAGCTGTTTTTT
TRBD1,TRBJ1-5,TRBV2,CASSEWTGDAQPQHF,TGTGCCAGCAGTGAGTGGACAGGGGACGCTCAGCCCCAGCATTTT
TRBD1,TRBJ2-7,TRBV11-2,CASSPGTGTYEQYF,TGTGCCAGCAGCCCAGGGACAGGGACCTACGAGCAGTACTTC
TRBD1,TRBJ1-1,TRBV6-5,CASSVQGDSRKAFF,TGTGCCAGCAGTGTCCAGGGGGACTCTAGGAAAGCTTTCTTT